These 5 T cell receptor beta chains originate from one sample sequenced in a study of blood T cell repertoires in COVID-19. This table comes from immunoSEQ multiplex PCR, and its TCRdb copy is limited to in-frame clones, with some not included. The data contain about 150,000 clones, around 80% of them singletons. Specimen: peripheral blood. The receptor source for this set is a human donor with acute or convalescent COVID-19. The donor label of this sample is uncertain.

The chain employs TRBV7-3 and TRBJ2-6; D is ambiguous. Trimming took 5 bases from V and 1 from J, leaving 9 bases between them. Germline CDR1 reads SGHTA; CDR2 reads FQGTGA. CDR3 length: 15 amino acids. CDR3 residues: CASSPVFSGANVLTF. CDR3 DNA sequence: TGTGCCAGCAGCCCCGTCTTTTCTGGGGCCAACGTCCTGACTTTC.

The table lists this clone with a count of one. This rearrangement joins TRBV7-9 to TRBJ1-1, with D perhaps matching TRBD1 (5 bases). The CDR3 has 15 amino acids. The V gene's germline CDR1 is SEHNR and CDR2 FQNEAQ (reference sequence). The V end lost 3 bases, the J end lost 0 bases, and 11 bases lay between the germline ends. CDR3 protein: CASSFWRGMNTEAFF. The CDR3 nucleotides are TGTGCCAGCAGCTTCTGGAGGGGAATGAACACTGAAGCTTTCTTT.

The chain employs TRBV29-1 and TRBJ1-1, with no clear D. Germline loops: CDR1 SQVTM, CDR2 ANQGSEA. The CDR3 loop spans 11 amino acids. The V gene lost 7 bases and the J gene lost 2 bases, with 8 bases spanning the gap. CDR3: CSALPNTEAFF. CDR3 coding DNA: TGCAGCGCCCTCCCTAACACTGAAGCTTTCTTT.

CDR3 bases: TGCAGTGTTGACAGGGCGTACGAGCAGTACTTC. Translating it yields CSVDRAYEQYF. The J gene is TRBJ2-7, the V gene TRBV20-1; 7 bases match TRBD1. V lost 7 bases and J lost 4; bases outside the gene matches: 4. Germline V lookup: CDR1 DFQATT, CDR2 SNEGSKA (reference sequence). The CDR3 contains 11 residues.

This chain joins TRBV7-2 and TRBJ1-1, with unresolved D. CDR1 and CDR2 from the germline V gene are SGHTA and FQGNSA. The CDR3 is made up of 15 amino acids. Deletions cut 0 bases from V and 0 bases from J, with 8 bases between. The CDR3 here is CASSLAAQMNTEAFF. In DNA, the CDR3 is TGTGCCAGCAGCTTAGCGGCACAGATGAACACTGAAGCTTTCTTT.